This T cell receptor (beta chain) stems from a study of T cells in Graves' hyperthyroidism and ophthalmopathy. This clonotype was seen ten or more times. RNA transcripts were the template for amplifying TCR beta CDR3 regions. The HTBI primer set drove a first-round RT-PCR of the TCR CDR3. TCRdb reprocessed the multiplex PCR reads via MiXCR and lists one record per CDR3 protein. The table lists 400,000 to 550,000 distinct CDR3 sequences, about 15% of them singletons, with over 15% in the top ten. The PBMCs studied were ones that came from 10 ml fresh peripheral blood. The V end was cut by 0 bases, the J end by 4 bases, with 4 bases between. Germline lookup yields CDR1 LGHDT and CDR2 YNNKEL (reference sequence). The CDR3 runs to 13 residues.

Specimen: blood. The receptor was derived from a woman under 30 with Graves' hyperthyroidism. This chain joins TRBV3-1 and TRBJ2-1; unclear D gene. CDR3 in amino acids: CASSQEIYNEQFF. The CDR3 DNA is TGTGCCAGCAGCCAAGAGATATACAATGAGCAGTTCTTC.